This TCR beta chain was identified during a study of OX40 agonist ivuxolimab in advanced cancers. On the study more broadly: Ivuxolimab, an agonistic anti-OX40 (CD134) antibody, was given to patients. Patients got intravenous ivuxolimab at 0.01 to 10 mg/kg every 2 weeks. Study conclusions and caveats: Antigen specificity was not determined for the expanded peripheral T cells.

Trimming removed 1 base at V and 0 bases at J, with 14 bases between. CDR1 is MGHRA and CDR2 is YSYEKL in the germline V gene. The length of the CDR3 is 17 residues. Data came from immunoSEQ multiplex PCR; TCRdb stores just in-frame clones and leaves some out. The repertoire consists of about 60,000 clones, with around 83% occurring once and the leading ten covering 25% to 35%. A remark on this clone: Antigen unknown.

V usage is TRBV4-1 and J usage is TRBJ2-3; possibly TRBD1 or TRBD2 for D (7 bases each). This receptor was obtained from an adult with an advanced solid tumor such as melanoma, head and neck, liver or kidney cancer. The starting material was CD4+ or CD8+ T cells sorted from blood, obtained in a trial of the OX40 agonist ivuxolimab. CDR3 nucleotides: TGCGCCAGCAGCCAAGGGGGGAGGGGGCCTAGCACAGATACGCAGTATTTT. It specifies CASSQGGRGPSTDTQYF.